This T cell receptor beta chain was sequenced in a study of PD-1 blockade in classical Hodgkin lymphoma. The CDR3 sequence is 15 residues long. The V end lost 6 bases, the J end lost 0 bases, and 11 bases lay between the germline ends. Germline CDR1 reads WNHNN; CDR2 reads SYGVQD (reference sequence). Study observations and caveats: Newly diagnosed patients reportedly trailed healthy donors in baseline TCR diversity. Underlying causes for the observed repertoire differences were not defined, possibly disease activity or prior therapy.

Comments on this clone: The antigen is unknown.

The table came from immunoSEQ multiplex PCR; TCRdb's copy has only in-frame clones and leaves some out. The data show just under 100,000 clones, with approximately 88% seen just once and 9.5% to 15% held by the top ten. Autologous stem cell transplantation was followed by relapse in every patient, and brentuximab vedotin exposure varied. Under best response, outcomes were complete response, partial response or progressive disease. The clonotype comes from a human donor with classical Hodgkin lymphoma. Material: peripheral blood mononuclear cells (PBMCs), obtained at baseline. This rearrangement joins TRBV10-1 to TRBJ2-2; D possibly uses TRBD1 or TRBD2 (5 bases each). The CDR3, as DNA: TGCGCCAGCAGCACCGGGACCGCGAACACCGGGGAGCTGTTTTTT. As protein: CASSTGTANTGELFF.